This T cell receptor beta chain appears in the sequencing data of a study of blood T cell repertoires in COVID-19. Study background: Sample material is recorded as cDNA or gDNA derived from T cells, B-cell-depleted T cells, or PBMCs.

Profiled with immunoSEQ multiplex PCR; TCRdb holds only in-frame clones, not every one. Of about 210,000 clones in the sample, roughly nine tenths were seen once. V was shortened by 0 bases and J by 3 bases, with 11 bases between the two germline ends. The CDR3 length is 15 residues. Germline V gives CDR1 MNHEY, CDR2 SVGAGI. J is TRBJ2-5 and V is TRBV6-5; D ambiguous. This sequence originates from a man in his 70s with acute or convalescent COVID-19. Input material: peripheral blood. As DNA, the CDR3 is TGTGCCAGCAGTTACTCTAGCCGCGGAAAAGAGACCCAGTACTTC. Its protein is CASSYSSRGKETQYF.